This passage covers 22 T cell receptor beta chains from one sample sequenced in a study of PD-L1 blockade in urothelial cancer. Some clones are missing from TCRdb's copy, which holds only in-frame ones; the method was immunoSEQ multiplex PCR. The repertoire consists of approximately 79,000 clones, with roughly 90% occurring once and the leading ten covering 5% to 6%. Material: PBMCs, obtained around atezolizumab (anti-PD-L1) treatment. These receptor sequences come from a woman between 65 and 79 years old with urothelial cancer.

The rearrangement links TRBV6-1 to TRBJ2-7; TRBD1 matches 8 bases. Per the germline V gene, CDR1 is MNHNS and CDR2 is SASEGT. The junction had 7 bases not matched to a gene; V was cut back by 2 bases and J by 4 bases. The CDR3 is made up of 15 amino acids. DNA for the CDR3: TGTGCCAGCAGTGAATTCGCAGGGGGCTGGTACGAGCAGTACTTC. Protein product: CASSEFAGGWYEQYF.

The chain carries TRBV11-2 and TRBJ2-2, with D possibly TRBD2 on 6 matching bases. CDR3 length equals 15 residues. The V end lost 2 bases, the J end lost 0 bases, and 7 bases lay between the germline ends. Germline CDR1 reads SGHAT; CDR2 reads FQNNGV. CDR3 DNA: TGTGCCAGCAGCTTACGGGGGACGAACACCGGGGAGCTGTTTTTT. This codes for CASSLRGTNTGELFF.

The chain has TRBV2 and TRBJ2-7; 7 positions agree with TRBD2. This CDR3 spans 14 amino acids. CDR1 is SNHLY and CDR2 is FYNNEI in the germline V gene. The trim removed 6 bases at V and 0 bases at J, leaving 5 bases unmatched. CDR3 in amino acids: CASRGDYSSYEQYF. The CDR3 coding sequence is TGTGCCAGCAGAGGGGACTACTCCTCCTACGAGCAGTACTTC.

This clone appeared once. This chain joins TRBV5-1 and TRBJ2-7; the match to TRBD2 covers 13 bases. This CDR3 comprises 15 residues. Germline-derived CDR1 and CDR2 are SGHRS and YFSETQ. V was pared by 5 bases and J by 5 bases, with 7 bases of the junction left unmatched. The CDR3: CASRPGLAGEHEQYF. As DNA, the CDR3 is TGCGCCAGCAGACCCGGACTAGCGGGAGAACACGAGCAGTACTTC.

The rearrangement uses TRBV19 and TRBJ1-2, with D tentatively TRBD1 (5 bases). Germline CDR1 LNHDA, CDR2 SQIVND (reference sequence). Trimming shortened V by 6 bases and J by 5 bases, and 16 bases separated the two germline ends. The CDR3 covers 14 residues. CDR3 amino acids: CASSPEPGGYGYTF. In nucleotides, the CDR3 is TGTGCCAGTAGCCCGGAACCGGGGGGATATGGCTACACCTTC.

This clone was counted once. This rearrangement joins TRBV2 to TRBJ2-7; D is ambiguous. This CDR3 is built from 14 residues. CDR1 is SNHLY and CDR2 is FYNNEI in the germline V gene. Trimming stripped 5 bases from V and 4 bases from J, with 15 bases between. The CDR3 region has the DNA TGTGCCAGCAGTCCCGTCCAGGCCATATACGAGCAGTACTTC. It is translated as CASSPVQAIYEQYF.

The chain employs TRBV11-2 and TRBJ2-5; maybe TRBD1 (6 bases). Germline V gene data show CDR1 as SGHAT and CDR2 as FQNNGV. This CDR3 region has 14 residues. Trimming stripped 6 bases from V and 5 bases from J, with 16 bases between. The CDR3 here is CASSRQARRETQYF. DNA for the CDR3: TGTGCCAGCAGTCGACAGGCTCGGCGGGAGACCCAGTACTTC.

The chain combines TRBV11-2 with TRBJ2-7; TRBD2 is a possible D gene (6 bases). V shed 5 bases and J shed 7 bases, with 21 bases lying between them. This CDR3 has 15 amino acids. Germline values: CDR1 SGHAT, CDR2 FQNNGV. The CDR3 loop is CASSPPGTQAGEQYF. CDR3 nucleotide sequence: TGTGCCAGCAGCCCCCCGGGGACTCAAGCCGGGGAGCAGTACTTC.

The chain is built from TRBV4-1 and TRBJ2-7; 10 bases agree with TRBD2. The CDR3 runs to 16 residues. Losses at the gene ends were 4 bases for V and 2 bases for J; bases not matched to a gene: 8. Germline V gene lookup returns CDR1 MGHRA and CDR2 YSYEKL. Written as DNA, the CDR3 is TGCGCCAGCAGCCTGGTAAGGACTAGCGGACCCTACGAGCAGTACTTC. It codes for CASSLVRTSGPYEQYF.

The chain has TRBV9 and TRBJ2-7; D remains ambiguous. Germline CDR1 reads SGDLS; CDR2 reads YYNGEE. V was trimmed by 0 bases and J by 5 bases, leaving 12 bases between them. This CDR3 has 14 amino acids. This chain's CDR3 is CASSVGISVHEQYF. CDR3 DNA sequence: TGTGCCAGCAGCGTAGGTATTTCCGTCCACGAGCAGTACTTC.

The rearrangement links TRBV18 to TRBJ1-2; D remains ambiguous. This CDR3 is built from 15 residues. Germline values: CDR1 KGHSH, CDR2 LQKENI. V dropped 4 bases and J dropped 14 bases, with 26 bases sitting between them. The DNA for the CDR3 is TGTGCCAGCTCACTAGACGACGGGGAGACGACCCTCAGAACCTTC. It codes for CASSLDDGETTLRTF. The full variable domain, in which reference TRBV18 and TRBJ1-2 provide the parts outside the CDR3, is NAGVMQNPRHLVRRRGQEARLRCSPMKGHSHVYWYRQLPEEGLKFMVYLQKENIIDESGMPKERFSAEFPKEGPSILRIQQVVRGDSAAYFCASSLDDGETTLRTFGSGTRLTVV.

The genes are TRBV18 and TRBJ2-3, with TRBD1 matching 7 bases. The CDR3 is made up of 14 amino acids. V was clipped by 5 bases and J by 2 bases; unmatched bases: 4. Per germline, CDR1 KGHSH and CDR2 LQKENI. CDR3 amino acids: CASSSDRDTDTQYF. Written as DNA, the CDR3 is TGTGCCAGCTCATCTGACAGGGACACAGATACGCAGTATTTT.

The rearrangement uses TRBV12-5 and TRBJ2-5; 10 nucleotides agree with TRBD1. The CDR3 spans 16 residues. V gave up 6 bases and J gave up 5 bases; unmatched junction bases: 12. Germline V gene lookup returns CDR1 LGHNT and CDR2 FRNRAP. This chain's CDR3 is CASGQTGGRDRETQYF. The CDR3 DNA reads TGTGCTAGTGGCCAGACAGGGGGCCGTGATAGGGAGACCCAGTACTTC.

V is TRBV5-1 and J is TRBJ1-2; TRBD1 matches at 7 bases. CDR1 is SGHRS, CDR2 YFSETQ, per germline. This CDR3 is built from 14 residues. The ends lost 4 bases at V and 6 bases at J; junction bases unmatched: 9. The CDR3 sequence is CASSPLDRDHGYTF. CDR3 nucleotide sequence: TGCGCCAGCAGCCCACTAGACAGGGATCATGGCTACACCTTC.

The CDR3 DNA is TGCGCCAGCAGCCGGGGCACAGTGCTTAATTCACCCCTCCACTTT. This encodes CASSRGTVLNSPLHF. The V gene is TRBV4-3, the J gene TRBJ1-6; maybe TRBD1 (5 bases). The CDR3 is made up of 15 amino acids. The germline CDR1 and CDR2 sequences are LGHNA and YSLEER. V was shortened by 4 bases and J by 6 bases, with 13 bases between the two germline ends.

The chain recombines TRBV5-1 with TRBJ1-1; D remains unclear. Germline-derived CDR1 and CDR2 are SGHRS and YFSETQ. CDR3 size: 18 residues. The ends were cut back, 4 bases at V and 1 base at J, with 23 bases in the middle. The CDR3 here is CASSPRGFTQFGNTEAFF. The CDR3 nucleotides are TGCGCCAGCAGCCCTCGCGGTTTCACCCAGTTCGGGAACACTGAAGCTTTCTTT. The full variable domain, its missing parts supplied by reference TRBV5-1 and TRBJ1-1, is KAGVTQTPRYLIKTRGQQVTLSCSPISGHRSVSWYQQTPGQGLQFLFEYFSETQRNKGNFPGRFSGRQFSNSRSEMNVSTLELGDSALYLCASSPRGFTQFGNTEAFFGQGTRLTVV.

The CDR3 DNA is TGTGCCAGTAGTACAGGGACAGGAGAAAAACTGTTTTTT. Residues: CASSTGTGEKLFF. The rearrangement uses TRBV19 and TRBJ1-4, with 8 bases aligning to TRBD1. The CDR3 runs to 13 residues. Looked up from germline, CDR1 is LNHDA and CDR2 is SQIVND (reference sequence). The V gene end was trimmed by 4 bases and the J gene end by 8 bases; junction bases not matched to a gene: 3. Looking up the rest from reference TRBV19 and TRBJ1-4 gives the full variable domain: DGGITQSPKYLFRKEGQNVTLSCEQNLNHDAMYWYRQDPGQGLRLIYYSQIVNDFQKGDIAEGYSVSREKKESFPLTVTSAQKNPTAFYLCASSTGTGEKLFFGSGTQLSVL.

This chain joins TRBV5-6 and TRBJ2-1; TRBD2 matches at 9 bases. Germline V gene lookup returns CDR1 SGHDT and CDR2 YYEEEE. The CDR3 has 14 residues. The V and J ends lost 0 bases and 7 bases, in that order; junction bases with no gene match: 2. CDR3 amino acids: CASSLGGGANEQFF. In DNA form, the CDR3 reads TGTGCCAGCAGCTTGGGCGGGGGGGCGAATGAGCAGTTCTTC.

This clone came up a few times. The chain recombines TRBV19 with TRBJ2-1; D gene unclear. With 8 bases removed from V and 7 bases from J, the gap between germline ends came to 15 bases. Germline V gene sequence: CDR1 LNHDA, CDR2 SQIVND (reference sequence). The CDR3 covers 13 residues. CDR3 in DNA: TGTGCCAGTGCTTACGGAGCCCGGAATGAGCAGTTCTTC. Protein: CASAYGARNEQFF.

Here the CDR3 reads CASSLAPTFSGMPETQYF. CDR3 in DNA: TGTGCCAGCAGCTTAGCCCCCACCTTTTCCGGGATGCCCGAGACCCAGTACTTC. The rearrangement joins TRBV7-9 to TRBJ2-5; possibly TRBD2 for D (5 bases). Germline values: CDR1 SEHNR, CDR2 FQNEAQ (reference sequence). V dropped 0 bases and J dropped 5 bases, with 22 bases sitting between them. CDR3 size: 18 residues.

The gene calls are TRBV7-2 and TRBJ1-5; D uncertain. The CDR3 spans 12 residues. Germline V gene lookup returns CDR1 SGHTA and CDR2 FQGNSA. Trimming stripped 1 base from V and 5 bases from J, with 3 bases between. CDR3 in amino acids: CASSLGDQPQHF. The CDR3 DNA is TGTGCCAGCAGCTTAGGAGATCAGCCCCAGCATTTT.

The chain employs TRBV10-2 and TRBJ2-3; TRBD2 matches 8 bases. V shed 3 bases and J 3 bases; nucleotides not matched to a gene: 2. There are 14 residues in the CDR3. Germline V gives CDR1 WSHSY, CDR2 SAAADI. The CDR3 here is CASSDGGATDTQYF. The CDR3 DNA sequence: TGCGCCAGCAGTGACGGGGGGGCAACAGATACGCAGTATTTT.